The source of this TCR beta chain is a study of shared clonotypes between healthy human individuals. Profiled with immunoSEQ multiplex PCR; TCRdb holds only in-frame clones, not every one. The sample lists around 240,000 clones; 50% to 80% were seen once. General observations from the study: Sharing across four donors was highest in naive CD4 (approximately 5%) and lowest in memory CD8 (0.4%). Unshared clonotypes carried lower generation probabilities than those common to all four donors.

A note on this clone: Its target is not known.

The sample taken for sequencing was memory CD4+ T cells sorted from blood. The subset here: CD45RA-negative fraction. This receptor was identified in a man aged 30 to 39 in good health.

CDR3 coding DNA: TGCGCCAGCAGCTTGGACGGGAACACCGGGGAGCTGTTTTTT. Its translation: CASSLDGNTGELFF. This rearrangement joins TRBV5-1 to TRBJ2-2; the D is unclear. The CDR3 contains 14 residues. V dropped 0 bases and J dropped 1 base, with 4 bases sitting between them. Germline assignment: CDR1 SGHRS and CDR2 YFSETQ.